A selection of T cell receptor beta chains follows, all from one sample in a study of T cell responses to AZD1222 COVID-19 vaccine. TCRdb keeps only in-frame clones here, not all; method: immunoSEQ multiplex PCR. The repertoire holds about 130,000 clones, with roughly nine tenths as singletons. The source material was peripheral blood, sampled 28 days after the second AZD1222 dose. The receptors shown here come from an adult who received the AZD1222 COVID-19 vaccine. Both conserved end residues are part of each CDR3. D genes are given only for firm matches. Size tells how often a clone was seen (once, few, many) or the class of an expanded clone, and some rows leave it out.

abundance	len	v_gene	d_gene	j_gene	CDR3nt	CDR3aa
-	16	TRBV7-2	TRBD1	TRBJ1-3	TGTGCCAGCAGCTTAGTTTGGCAGGGGGCGGGAAACACCATATATTTT	CASSLVWQGAGNTIYF
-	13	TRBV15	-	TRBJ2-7	TGTGCCACCAGCCGAAGACAGGAGGGCGAGCAGTACTTC	CATSRRQEGEQYF
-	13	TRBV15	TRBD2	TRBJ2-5	TGTGCCACCAGTACCGGGACTAGCGGGACCCAGTACTTC	CATSTGTSGTQYF
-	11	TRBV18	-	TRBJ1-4	TGTGCCAGCTCACCGGAAGAAAAACTGTTTTTT	CASSPEEKLFF
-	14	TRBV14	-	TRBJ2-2	TGTGCCAGCAGCCAGGGCCGATACACCGGGGAGCTGTTTTTT	CASSQGRYTGELFF
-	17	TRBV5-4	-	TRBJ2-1	TGTGCCAGCAGCTCTACGACCCAGGGCGTCCTTTCCCGTGAGCAGTTCTTC	CASSSTTQGVLSREQFF
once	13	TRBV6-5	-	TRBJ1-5	TGTGCCAGCAGTTCCACGGCAGCTCAGCCCCAGCATTTT	CASSSTAAQPQHF
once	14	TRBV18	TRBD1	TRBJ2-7	TGTGCCAGCTCATCAGGGACAGGGCTCTACGAGCAGTACTTC	CASSSGTGLYEQYF
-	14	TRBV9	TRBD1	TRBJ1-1	TGTGCCAGCAGCGTCTACAGGGGGGACTCCGAAGCTTTCTTT	CASSVYRGDSEAFF
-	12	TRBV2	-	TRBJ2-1	TGTGCCAGCATGGGGTTTAACACGGAGCAGTTCTTC	CASMGFNTEQFF